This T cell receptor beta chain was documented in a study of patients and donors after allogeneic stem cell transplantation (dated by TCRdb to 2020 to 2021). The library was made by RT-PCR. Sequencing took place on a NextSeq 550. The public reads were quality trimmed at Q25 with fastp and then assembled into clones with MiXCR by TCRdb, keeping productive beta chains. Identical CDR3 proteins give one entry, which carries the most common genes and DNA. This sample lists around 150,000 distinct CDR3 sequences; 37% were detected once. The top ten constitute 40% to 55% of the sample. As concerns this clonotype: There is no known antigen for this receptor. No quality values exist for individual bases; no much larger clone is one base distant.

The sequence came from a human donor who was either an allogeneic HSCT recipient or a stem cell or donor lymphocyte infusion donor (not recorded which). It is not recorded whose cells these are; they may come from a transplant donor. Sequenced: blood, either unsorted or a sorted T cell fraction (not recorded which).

The DNA sequence follows: TGTGCCATCAGTGAGTCCGGGCCGGTCTCTGGAAACACCATATATTTT. The encoded protein is CAISESGPVSGNTIYF. The sequence links TRBV10-3 to TRBJ1-3; the D gene lacks a confident call. CDR1 and CDR2, per the germline V gene, are ENHRY and SYGVKD. The CDR3 numbers 16 residues from cysteine through phenylalanine. Just CDR3 DNA is preserved here, 48 bases in frame from base 1. V is cut by 0 bases and J by 0 bases, and the space between the germline ends is 9 bases.